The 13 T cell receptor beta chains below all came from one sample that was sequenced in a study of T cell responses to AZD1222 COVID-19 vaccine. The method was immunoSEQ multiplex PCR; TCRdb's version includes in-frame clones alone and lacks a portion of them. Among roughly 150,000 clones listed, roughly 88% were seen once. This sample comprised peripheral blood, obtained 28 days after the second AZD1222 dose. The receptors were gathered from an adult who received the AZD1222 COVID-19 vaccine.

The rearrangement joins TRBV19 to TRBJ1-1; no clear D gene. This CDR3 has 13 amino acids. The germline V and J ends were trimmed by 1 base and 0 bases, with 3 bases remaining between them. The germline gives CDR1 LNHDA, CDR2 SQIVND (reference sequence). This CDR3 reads CASSIAMNTEAFF. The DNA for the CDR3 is TGTGCCAGTAGTATAGCTATGAACACTGAAGCTTTCTTT.

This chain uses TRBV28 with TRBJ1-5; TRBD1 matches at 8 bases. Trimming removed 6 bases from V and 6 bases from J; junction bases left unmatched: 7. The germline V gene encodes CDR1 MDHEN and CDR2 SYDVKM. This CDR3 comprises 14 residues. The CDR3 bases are TGTGCCAGCAGCCCCGACAGGGGAAGTCAGCCCCAGCATTTT. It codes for CASSPDRGSQPQHF.

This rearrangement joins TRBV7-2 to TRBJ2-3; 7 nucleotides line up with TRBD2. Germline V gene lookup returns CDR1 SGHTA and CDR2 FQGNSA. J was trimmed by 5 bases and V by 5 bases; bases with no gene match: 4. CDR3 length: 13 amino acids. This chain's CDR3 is CASSAGELDTQYF. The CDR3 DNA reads TGTGCCAGCAGCGCGGGAGAACTAGATACGCAGTATTTT.

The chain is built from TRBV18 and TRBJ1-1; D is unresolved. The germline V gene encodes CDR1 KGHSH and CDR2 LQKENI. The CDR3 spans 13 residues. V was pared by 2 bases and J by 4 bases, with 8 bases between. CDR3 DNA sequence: TGTGCCAGCTCACCAGGTGAAGGCACTGAAGCTTTCTTT. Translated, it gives CASSPGEGTEAFF.

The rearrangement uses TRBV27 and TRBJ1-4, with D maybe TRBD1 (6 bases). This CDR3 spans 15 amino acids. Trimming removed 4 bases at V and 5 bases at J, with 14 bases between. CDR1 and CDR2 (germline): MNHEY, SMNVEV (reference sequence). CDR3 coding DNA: TGTGCCAGCAGTTCCGGACAGACGATCAATGAAAAACTGTTTTTT. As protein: CASSSGQTINEKLFF. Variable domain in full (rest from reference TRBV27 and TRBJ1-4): EAQVTQNPRYLITVTGKKLTVTCSQNMNHEYMSWYRQDPGLGLRQIYYSMNVEVTDKGDVPEGYKVSRKEKRNFPLILESPSPNQTSLYFCASSSGQTINEKLFFGSGTQLSVL.

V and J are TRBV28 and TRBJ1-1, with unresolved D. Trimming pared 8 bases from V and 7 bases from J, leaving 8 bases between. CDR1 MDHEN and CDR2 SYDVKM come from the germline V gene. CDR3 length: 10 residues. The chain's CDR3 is CASVDREAFF. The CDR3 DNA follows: TGTGCCAGCGTGGACCGTGAAGCTTTCTTT.

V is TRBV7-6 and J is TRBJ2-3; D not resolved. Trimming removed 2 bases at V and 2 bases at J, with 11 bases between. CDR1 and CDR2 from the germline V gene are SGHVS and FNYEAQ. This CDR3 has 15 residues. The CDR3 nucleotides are TGTGCCAGCAGCTTATCAAATTCCCCCACAGATACGCAGTATTTT. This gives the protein CASSLSNSPTDTQYF. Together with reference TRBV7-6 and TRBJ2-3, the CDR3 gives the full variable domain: GAGVSQSPRYKVTKRGQDVALRCDPISGHVSLYWYRQALGQGPEFLTYFNYEAQQDKSGLPNDRFSAERPEGSISTLTIQRTEQRDSAMYRCASSLSNSPTDTQYFGPGTRLTVL.

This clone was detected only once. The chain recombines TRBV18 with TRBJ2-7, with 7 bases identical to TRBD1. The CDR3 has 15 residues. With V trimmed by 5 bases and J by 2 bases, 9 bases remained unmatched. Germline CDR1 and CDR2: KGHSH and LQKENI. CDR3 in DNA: TGTGCCAGCTCAGGGCAGGACAGGAGTACCTACGAGCAGTACTTC. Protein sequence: CASSGQDRSTYEQYF.

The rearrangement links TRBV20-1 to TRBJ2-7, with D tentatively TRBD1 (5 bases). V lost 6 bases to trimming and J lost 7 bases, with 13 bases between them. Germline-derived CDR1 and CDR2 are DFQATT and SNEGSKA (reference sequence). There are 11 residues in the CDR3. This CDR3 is CSAIRDREQYF. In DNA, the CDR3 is TGCAGTGCCATCAGGGATAGAGAGCAGTACTTC.

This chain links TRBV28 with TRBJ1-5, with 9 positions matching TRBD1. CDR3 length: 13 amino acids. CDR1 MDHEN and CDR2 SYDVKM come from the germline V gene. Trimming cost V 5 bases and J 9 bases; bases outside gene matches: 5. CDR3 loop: CASSNRGLGPQHF. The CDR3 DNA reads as TGTGCCAGCAGTAACAGGGGGCTAGGGCCCCAGCATTTT.

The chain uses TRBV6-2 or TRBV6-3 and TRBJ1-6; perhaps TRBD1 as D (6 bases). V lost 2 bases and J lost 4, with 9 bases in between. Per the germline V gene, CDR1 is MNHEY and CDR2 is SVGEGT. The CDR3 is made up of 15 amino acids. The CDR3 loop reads CASSYDRLYNSPLHF. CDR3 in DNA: TGTGCCAGCAGTTACGACAGGCTGTATAATTCACCCCTCCACTTT.

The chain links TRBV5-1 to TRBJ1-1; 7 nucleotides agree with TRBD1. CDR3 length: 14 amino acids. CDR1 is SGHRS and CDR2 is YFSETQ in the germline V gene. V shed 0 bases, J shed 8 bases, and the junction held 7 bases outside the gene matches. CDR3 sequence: CASSLVETGLEAFF. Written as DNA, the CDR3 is TGCGCCAGCAGCTTGGTTGAGACAGGGCTAGAAGCTTTCTTT.

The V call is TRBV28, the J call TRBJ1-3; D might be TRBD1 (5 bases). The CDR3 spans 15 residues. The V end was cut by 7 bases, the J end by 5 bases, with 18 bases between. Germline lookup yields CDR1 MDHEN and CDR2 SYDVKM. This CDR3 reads CASNSGPGARNTIYF. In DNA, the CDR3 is TGTGCCAGCAATTCCGGGCCCGGGGCGCGAAACACCATATATTTT.